These 24 T cell receptor beta chains share one sample of origin, sequenced in a study of identical twins. Using its own MiXCR run on the 5' RACE reads, TCRdb lists one record per CDR3 protein. The sample shows hundreds of thousands of distinct CDR3 sequences, 9% to 15% of them seen only once. This sample was also put to use in a study of yellow fever vaccine responses in identical twins.

The material sequenced was PBMCs. The receptors were gathered from a woman between 18 and 29 years old in good health.

The chain employs TRBV25-1 and TRBJ2-3; D perhaps matches TRBD1 (5 bases). V gave up 0 bases and J gave up 2 bases, with 12 bases separating them. CDR1 and CDR2 from the germline V gene are MGHDK and SYGVNS. CDR3 size: 16 residues. Here the CDR3 reads CASSEYRVQVTDTQYF. CDR3 coding DNA: TGTGCCAGCAGTGAATACAGGGTCCAAGTCACAGATACGCAGTATTTT.

V is TRBV5-1 and J is TRBJ1-2, with unresolved D. The germline V gene has CDR1 SGHRS and CDR2 YFSETQ. V lost 6 bases and J 3 bases, leaving 15 bases between the germline ends. This CDR3 comprises 14 residues. The CDR3: CASTLAGVDYGYTF. For the CDR3, the DNA is TGCGCCAGCACTTTAGCAGGTGTTGACTATGGCTACACCTTC.

The rearrangement uses TRBV12-3 or TRBV12-4 and TRBJ1-5, with 7 bases identical to TRBD1. The junction had 11 bases not matched to a gene; V was cut back by 6 bases and J by 9 bases. This CDR3 contains 14 residues. CDR3 protein: CASRKGQDWGPQHF. In DNA, the CDR3 is TGTGCCAGCAGAAAAGGACAGGATTGGGGGCCCCAGCATTTT.

This clonotype was picked up a small number of times. This sequence joins TRBV7-9 and TRBJ2-3; 9 bases are a match to TRBD2. J lost 4 bases, V lost 5 bases, and 10 bases had no gene match. In germline, CDR1 is SEHNR, CDR2 FQNEAQ (reference sequence). The CDR3 totals 16 residues. The CDR3 DNA follows: TGTGCCAGCAGCCCACACCGCGGGGGGGCATCAGATACGCAGTATTTT. It translates to CASSPHRGGASDTQYF.

This clonotype was seen more than once but under ten times. The V gene is TRBV5-1, the J gene TRBJ2-2; TRBD2 aligns across 12 bases. Germline-derived CDR1 and CDR2 are SGHRS and YFSETQ. Trimming cost V 4 bases and J 0 bases; bases outside gene matches: 4. The CDR3 spans 17 residues. CDR3 nucleotide sequence: TGCGCCAGCAGCCCGCTAGCGGGGGGGCCGAACACCGGGGAGCTGTTTTTT. Translated, it gives CASSPLAGGPNTGELFF.

This clonotype showed up just a few times. The rearrangement joins TRBV6-1 to TRBJ2-7, with D unresolved. The CDR3 is 13 amino acids. Germline values: CDR1 MNHNS, CDR2 SASEGT. Trimming cost V 7 bases and J 5 bases, with 15 bases left between them. The CDR3 loop is CASTTILGDEQYF. The DNA for the CDR3 is TGTGCCAGCACTACTATCCTTGGGGACGAGCAGTACTTC.

This clonotype appeared a single time. The chain employs TRBV28 and TRBJ2-5, with D maybe TRBD1 (5 bases). The V end lost 6 bases, the J end lost 5 bases, and 13 bases lay between the germline ends. Germline values: CDR1 MDHEN, CDR2 SYDVKM. The CDR3 totals 13 residues. This CDR3 reads CASRFQGIETQYF. CDR3 coding DNA: TGTGCCAGCAGATTTCAGGGTATCGAGACCCAGTACTTC. Drawing the rest from reference TRBV28 and TRBJ2-5, the complete variable domain is DVKVTQSSRYLVKRTGEKVFLECVQDMDHENMFWYRQDPGLGLRLIYFSYDVKMKEKGDIPEGYSVSREKKERFSLILESASTNQTSMYLCASRFQGIETQYFGPGTRLLVL.

This sequence joins TRBV28 and TRBJ2-5; maybe TRBD2 (5 bases). Germline values: CDR1 MDHEN, CDR2 SYDVKM. V gave up 5 bases and J gave up 0 bases, with 22 bases separating them. This CDR3 is built from 18 residues. CDR3 protein: CASSQSTPLGLYQETQYF. CDR3 DNA sequence: TGTGCCAGCAGTCAATCAACCCCACTAGGGTTGTACCAAGAGACCCAGTACTTC. Using reference TRBV28 and TRBJ2-5 for the parts outside the CDR3, the full variable domain is DVKVTQSSRYLVKRTGEKVFLECVQDMDHENMFWYRQDPGLGLRLIYFSYDVKMKEKGDIPEGYSVSREKKERFSLILESASTNQTSMYLCASSQSTPLGLYQETQYFGPGTRLLVL.

The table lists this clonotype with a few counts. V usage is TRBV5-1 and J usage is TRBJ2-2, with 7 bases matching TRBD2. The V gene's germline CDR1 is SGHRS and CDR2 YFSETQ. The CDR3 has 17 amino acids. The J segment lost 0 bases and the V segment lost 6 bases, leaving 11 bases of the junction unmatched. The DNA of the CDR3 is TGCGCCAGCACTCTGAACCCAGCGGGGTCGAACACCGGGGAGCTGTTTTTT. Amino acid sequence: CASTLNPAGSNTGELFF.

The rearrangement joins TRBV19 to TRBJ2-7; D unclear. Trimming took off 3 bases at V and 7 bases at J, with 13 bases between the two ends. Germline V gene lookup returns CDR1 LNHDA and CDR2 SQIVND (reference sequence). The CDR3 covers 13 residues. In DNA form, the CDR3 reads TGTGCCAGTAGTATCGGTACAAGGCGGGAGCAGTACTTC. Amino acids: CASSIGTRREQYF. Filled out from reference TRBV19 and TRBJ2-7, the complete variable domain reads DGGITQSPKYLFRKEGQNVTLSCEQNLNHDAMYWYRQDPGQGLRLIYYSQIVNDFQKGDIAEGYSVSREKKESFPLTVTSAQKNPTAFYLCASSIGTRREQYFGPGTRLTVT.

This clonotype was seen only a few times. The chain couples TRBV20-1 to TRBJ2-2; D gene unclear. Trimming took off 6 bases at V and 6 bases at J, with 14 bases between the two ends. The CDR3 is 13 residues long. The germline V gene encodes CDR1 DFQATT and CDR2 SNEGSKA (reference sequence). The CDR3 coding sequence is TGCAGTGCCTCTACTGCTGTACCCGGGGAGCTGTTTTTT. Amino acid sequence: CSASTAVPGELFF.

The table lists this clonotype with many counts. V is TRBV12-3 or TRBV12-4 and J is TRBJ2-1; 9 bases are a match to TRBD2. This CDR3 has 14 amino acids. V shed 6 bases and J 6 bases; nucleotides not matched to a gene: 6. The CDR3 coding sequence is TGTGCCAGCAGCCGTAGCGGGGGCTTCAATGAGCAGTTCTTC. Protein: CASSRSGGFNEQFF.

There are many counts of this clonotype. The CDR3 nucleotides are TGCGCCAGCAGCGAGGGGGGCCGGGTATCCACAGATACGCAGTATTTT. Amino acid sequence: CASSEGGRVSTDTQYF. V is TRBV5-1 and J is TRBJ2-3; D possibly uses TRBD1 or TRBD2 (6 bases each). The CDR3 is made up of 16 amino acids. The V gene's germline CDR1 is SGHRS and CDR2 YFSETQ. V was pared by 4 bases and J by 2 bases, with 17 bases between.

This clonotype occurred many times. The rearrangement joins TRBV12-3 or TRBV12-4 to TRBJ2-6, with a possible D match to TRBD1 (6 bases). This CDR3 region has 15 residues. The V and J ends lost 8 bases and 3 bases respectively, with 14 bases between them. CDR3 sequence reads: CASSPTGSGANVLTF. CDR3 DNA sequence: TGTGCCAGCTCTCCAACAGGGAGTGGGGCCAACGTCCTGACTTTC.

V is TRBV12-3 or TRBV12-4 and J is TRBJ2-1, with D possibly matching TRBD1 (5 bases). V gave up 4 bases and J gave up 0 bases, with 16 bases separating them. The CDR3 length is 17 residues. CDR3 bases: TGTGCCAGCAGTTCTTCTCAGGGCATTAGCTCCTACAATGAGCAGTTCTTC. Its protein is CASSSSQGISSYNEQFF.

This clonotype has a handful of counts. This chain uses TRBV7-2 with TRBJ2-1, with D possibly TRBD1 on 7 matching bases. Germline CDR1 is SGHTA and CDR2 is FQGNSA. The CDR3 is 13 amino acids. The V and J ends lost 11 bases and 3 bases respectively, with 14 bases between them. The CDR3 sequence: CAGGTELYNEQFF. CDR3 coding DNA: TGTGCCGGAGGGACAGAGCTCTACAATGAGCAGTTCTTC.

This clonotype was picked up a small number of times. The chain uses TRBV6-2 or TRBV6-3 and TRBJ2-3; D is possibly TRBD2 (7 bases). Trimming took off 1 base at V and 4 bases at J, with 12 bases between the two ends. Germline-derived CDR1 and CDR2 are MNHEY and SVGEGT. The CDR3 extends over 15 amino acids. CDR3 sequence: CASSYWGGQADTQYF. CDR3 DNA sequence: TGTGCCAGCAGTTACTGGGGGGGCCAGGCAGATACGCAGTATTTT.

Ten or more counts support this clonotype. This chain links TRBV4-1 with TRBJ1-4, with 7 bases fitting TRBD1. CDR3 length: 14 residues. Germline V CDR1 and CDR2: MGHRA, YSYEKL. J was trimmed by 8 bases and V by 5 bases; bases with no gene match: 8. CDR3 protein: CASSAVRGLEKLFF. Written as DNA, the CDR3 is TGCGCCAGCAGCGCGGTGAGGGGGCTGGAAAAACTGTTTTTT.

This clonotype has more than one count but fewer than ten. This rearrangement joins TRBV5-1 to TRBJ2-3, with TRBD2 matching over 11 bases. The CDR3 extends over 20 amino acids. With 0 bases clipped from V and 0 bases from J, the junction kept 12 bases outside the gene matches. CDR1 is SGHRS and CDR2 is YFSETQ in the germline V gene. As DNA, the CDR3 is TGCGCCAGCAGCTTGGGGGCTACTAGCGGGGGCATCTCTAGCACAGATACGCAGTATTTT. It translates to CASSLGATSGGISSTDTQYF.

J is TRBJ2-1 and V is TRBV10-2, with 9 bases matching TRBD2. CDR1 and CDR2 (germline): WSHSY, SAAADI. Losses at the gene ends were 5 bases for V and 6 bases for J; bases not matched to a gene: 2. This CDR3 has 13 amino acids. CDR3 nucleotide sequence: TGCGCCAGCAGTCAGCGGGGGGTCAATGAGCAGTTCTTC. Protein product: CASSQRGVNEQFF.

This rearrangement joins TRBV2 to TRBJ2-1; 7 positions agree with TRBD2. The junction had 6 bases not matched to a gene; V was cut back by 0 bases and J by 7 bases. The CDR3 extends over 15 amino acids. CDR1 and CDR2 from the germline V gene are SNHLY and FYNNEI. CDR3 bases: TGTGCCAGCAGTGAAGCCAGCGGGAAGACGAATGAGCAGTTCTTC. This encodes CASSEASGKTNEQFF.

In its sample, this clonotype was seen a few times. The chain uses TRBV29-1 and TRBJ2-5, with D hard to call. Germline-derived CDR1 and CDR2 are SQVTM and ANQGSEA. This CDR3 comprises 15 residues. Trimming removed 3 bases from V and 4 bases from J, with 18 bases in between. DNA for the CDR3: TGCAGCGTTGATCGCGCGCTGGACCCCCGAGAGACCCAGTACTTC. It is translated as CSVDRALDPRETQYF.

The V call is TRBV11-3, the J call TRBJ2-7, with 8 positions matching TRBD1. J was trimmed by 1 base and V by 4 bases; bases with no gene match: 9. This CDR3 is 16 amino acids long. CDR1 SGHNT and CDR2 YENEEA come from the germline V gene. The CDR3 DNA follows: TGTGCCAGCAGCTCGAAACCGGGACAGGCTTCCTACGAGCAGTACTTC. Protein: CASSSKPGQASYEQYF.

With regard to this clonotype: The junction does not match germline at one end; this may be a read error. The chain employs TRBV3-1 and TRBJ2-3; the D is unclear. Germline CDR1 reads LGHDT; CDR2 reads YNNKEL (reference sequence). The CDR3 totals 16 residues. For the CDR3, the DNA is TGTGCCAGCAGCAAAGAATCCCAGCTAAGCACAGATACGCAGTATTTT. This sequence encodes CASSKESQLSTDTQYF.